A single sample gave rise to the 25 T cell receptor beta chains below, sequenced in a study of tumor and adjacent non-tumor tissue in lung cancer. The template was RNA from unsorted bulk tissue. Three rounds of nested PCR, following a modified ARM-PCR protocol, produced the TCRbeta library. TCRdb passed the multiplex PCR reads through MiXCR, listing each CDR3 protein once. The data show 69,000 or so distinct CDR3 sequences, with 73% seen just once and about 28% held by the top ten. The specimen was lung tumor tissue. The source of these receptors is a man aged 55 to 69 with non-small cell lung cancer.

This clonotype was seen more than once but under ten times. The junction departs from the called germline gene at one end, perhaps through a read error. CDR3 loop: CASSESGVMNTEAFF. The CDR3, as DNA: TGTGCTAGCAGTGAATCGGGGGTGATGAACACTGAAGCTTTCTTT. This rearrangement joins TRBV6-1 to TRBJ1-1; D possibly corresponds to TRBD1 (5 bases). This CDR3 has 15 residues. Germline V gene data show CDR1 as MNHNS and CDR2 as SASEGT.

Concerning this clonotype: Germline and junction disagree at one end, which may indicate a read error. This chain joins TRBV20-1 and TRBJ1-5, with D maybe TRBD1 (5 bases). The CDR3 is 13 amino acids. Looked up from germline, CDR1 is DFQATT and CDR2 is SNEGSKA (reference sequence). CDR3 in DNA: TGCAGTGCTCTGGCGGGGACGGAACTGCCCCAGCATTTC. This translates into CSALAGTELPQHF.

As for this clonotype: One junction end disagrees with the germline gene, perhaps due to a read error. This chain uses TRBV10-3 with TRBJ2-7, with a possible D match to TRBD1 (5 bases). This CDR3 comprises 14 residues. Germline loops: CDR1 ENHRY, CDR2 SYGVKD. The DNA for the CDR3 is TGTGCCATGAGTGAAGGAGAAGGGGACTACGAGCAGTACTTC. This sequence encodes CAMSEGEGDYEQYF.

As to this clonotype: The junction shows a germline mismatch at one end, possibly a read error. CDR3 nucleotide sequence: TGTGCCAACAGTGAGCTCCGACAGGGGTTCGGGGAGCTGTTTTTT. This gives the protein CANSELRQGFGELFF. This chain connects TRBV6-1 to TRBJ2-2; TRBD1 matches at 8 bases. This CDR3 has 15 residues. Germline V gives CDR1 MNHNS, CDR2 SASEGT.

As regards this clonotype: At one of its ends the junction is not consistent with the germline gene, which may arise from a read error. The rearrangement uses TRBV29-1 and TRBJ1-1, with unresolved D. CDR3 size: 14 residues. Per the germline V gene, CDR1 is SQVTM and CDR2 is ANQGSEA. The CDR3 DNA is TGTAGCGTTGAGCACGGACCTTTGAACACTGAAGCTTTCTTT. Encoded protein: CSVEHGPLNTEAFF.

Details on this clonotype: This sequence may be a read error, since a much larger clone differs from it by one base. The chain couples TRBV20-1 to TRBJ1-2, with D possibly matching TRBD1 (6 bases). CDR3 length: 13 amino acids. Trimming stripped 6 bases from V and 11 bases from J, with 22 bases between. Germline V gene lookup returns CDR1 DFQATT and CDR2 SNEGSKA (reference sequence). DNA of the CDR3: TGCAGTGCGCCCAACCAGGACAGTCAGGGATACACCTTC. Translated, it gives CSAPNQDSQGYTF.

This clonotype was counted ten times or more. V gene TRBV20-1 combines with J gene TRBJ2-1; D unclear. Trimming left V 0 bases short and J 3 bases short, with 0 bases between. Germline lookup yields CDR1 DFQATT and CDR2 SNEGSKA (reference sequence). This CDR3 is built from 11 residues. CDR3 residues: CSARDYNEQFF. The CDR3 DNA sequence: TGCAGTGCTAGAGACTACAATGAGCAGTTCTTC.

Note on this clonotype: Its ends do not fully match the called genes, so a read error is possible. The chain uses TRBV20-1 and TRBJ2-1, with 12 positions matching TRBD2. From germline, CDR1 is DFQATT and CDR2 SNEGSKA (reference sequence). The CDR3 is made up of 15 amino acids. The DNA for the CDR3 is TGCAGTGCTAGGCTGACTAGCGGGGGCTCGGATGAGCATATCTTC. It is translated as CSARLTSGGSDEHIF.

As to this clonotype: This may be a read error, as it is one base from a much larger clone. The chain uses TRBV28 and TRBJ2-6; D may be TRBD1 (8 bases). Germline V lookup: CDR1 MDHEN, CDR2 SYDVKM. The CDR3 has 19 residues. Trimming took 3 bases from V and 2 from J, leaving 20 bases between them. The CDR3 protein is CASSLEARQGRAGANVLTF. CDR3 sequence (DNA): TGTGCCAGCAGTTTGGAGGCCAGACAGGGGAGGGCTGGGGCCAACGTCCTGACTTTC.

A remark on this clonotype: A junction end diverges from the germline sequence, so it may reflect a read error. The chain has TRBV14 and TRBJ2-3; D is possibly TRBD2 (6 bases). The CDR3 spans 15 residues. From germline, CDR1 is SGHDN and CDR2 FVKESK. This CDR3 reads CASSPRLDSTDTQYF. CDR3 coding DNA: TGTGCCAGTAGCCCCCGACTAGATAGCACAGATACGCAGTATTTT.

The gene calls are TRBV28 and TRBJ2-5; TRBD2 matches at 7 bases. There are 17 residues in the CDR3. The trim removed 6 bases at V and 3 bases at J, leaving 16 bases unmatched. Germline V gene lookup returns CDR1 MDHEN and CDR2 SYDVKM. This CDR3 is CASSPLPGPAGKETQYF. CDR3 bases: TGTGCCAGCAGCCCTCTTCCGGGACCAGCGGGAAAAGAGACCCAGTACTTC.

As to this clonotype: At one boundary the junction diverges from the germline segment, which might be a read error. The chain is built from TRBV11-1 and TRBJ2-1; a possible D gene is TRBD2 (5 bases). Germline CDR1 and CDR2: SGHAT and FQDESV (reference sequence). CDR3 length: 14 amino acids. CDR3 region: CASSFGKLQNEKFF. CDR3 in DNA: TGTGCAAGCAGCTTCGGGAAACTACAAAATGAGAAGTTCTTC.

Details on this clonotype: Possible read error: a much larger clone is one base away. This sequence joins TRBV7-9 and TRBJ1-2; D possibly corresponds to TRBD1 (5 bases). Looked up from germline, CDR1 is SEHNR and CDR2 is FQNEAQ (reference sequence). This CDR3 is 14 amino acids long. The CDR3 DNA follows: TGTGCCAGCAGCTTACAGACAGTAAACTATGACTACACCTTC. Protein product: CASSLQTVNYDYTF.

This clonotype has just a few counts. The chain employs TRBV5-4 and TRBJ2-3, with D possibly TRBD2 on 6 matching bases. The CDR3 is 14 amino acids. V shed 4 bases and J shed 11 bases, with 20 bases lying between them. Germline lookup yields CDR1 SGHNT and CDR2 YYREEE (reference sequence). The CDR3 sequence: CASSPGGESVMQYF. CDR3 DNA: TGTGCCAGCAGCCCCGGCGGGGAATCAGTTATGCAGTATTTT.

Comments on this clonotype: This may stem from a read error, because a much larger clone lies one nucleotide away. The chain is built from TRBV25-1 and TRBJ1-3; D is uncertain. CDR3 length: 12 amino acids. The germline V gene encodes CDR1 MGHDK and CDR2 SYGVNS. The CDR3 DNA sequence: TGTACCAGCCGGAGCTCTGGAAACACCATATATTTT. Its protein is CTSRSSGNTIYF.

This clonotype showed up many times. The V call is TRBV5-1, the J call TRBJ2-7; the match to TRBD2 covers 7 bases. Trimming removed 1 base from V and 6 bases from J; junction bases left unmatched: 13. Germline CDR1 reads SGHRS; CDR2 reads YFSETQ. The CDR3 length is 16 residues. The CDR3 nucleotides read TGCGCCAGCAGCTTGACGTCCGCGGGAGACCTGGGCGAGCAGTACTTC. Protein sequence: CASSLTSAGDLGEQYF.

Only a few counts were recorded for this clonotype. The V gene is TRBV12-3 or TRBV12-4, the J gene TRBJ2-2, with 7 bases that match TRBD2. The CDR3 is made up of 14 amino acids. Trimming removed 4 bases from V and 14 bases from J; junction bases left unmatched: 13. CDR3 DNA: TGTGCCAGCAGTTCGGGGCTAGCGGTCGGGGGACTGTTTTTT. This encodes CASSSGLAVGGLFF.

Remarks on this clonotype: The junction shows a germline mismatch at one end, possibly a read error. V is TRBV6-1 and J is TRBJ2-7, with 9 nucleotides matching TRBD2. The germline gives CDR1 MNHNS, CDR2 SASEGT. CDR3 size: 15 residues. The DNA for the CDR3 is TGTGCCAGCAGGTATGCTAGCGGGAACCAGGGCGAGCAGAACTTC. The encoded protein is CASRYASGNQGEQNF.

With respect to this clonotype: A much more abundant neighbour one base away suggests this may be a read error. The chain couples TRBV6-1 to TRBJ2-5; 8 bases are shared with TRBD2. The CDR3 covers 15 residues. V was clipped by 4 bases and J by 7 bases; unmatched bases: 11. The V gene's germline CDR1 is MNHNS and CDR2 SASEGT. CDR3 DNA sequence: TGTGCCAGCAGTGTTTCAACTAACGGGAGGGGGACCCAGTACTTC. Amino acid sequence: CASSVSTNGRGTQYF.

This clonotype was observed a handful of times. One end of the junction fails to match germline, which may point to a read error. The V gene is TRBV11-3, the J gene TRBJ2-2, with D hard to call. Looked up from germline, CDR1 is SGHNT and CDR2 is YENEEA. There are 17 residues in the CDR3. Here the CDR3 reads CASSSPRDGRTTGELFF. The CDR3 DNA reads TGTGCCAGTAGCTCCCCCCGTGACGGACGGACCACCGGGGAGCTGTTTTTT.

This clonotype was found a few times. The chain joins TRBV29-1 to TRBJ2-3; D gene ambiguous. This CDR3 region has 14 residues. CDR1 is SQVTM and CDR2 is ANQGSEA in the germline V gene. Trimming pared 2 bases from V and 3 bases from J, leaving 12 bases between. The CDR3 region has the DNA TGCAGCGTTGAAACTGGGTCTAATACAGATACGCAGTATTTT. It yields the protein CSVETGSNTDTQYF.

A note on this clonotype: Relative to the germline gene, one junction end is altered; a read error may explain this. CDR3 protein: CTSSWYGMETQYF. Written as DNA, the CDR3 is TGTACCAGCTCCTGGTACGGGATGGAGACCCAGTACTTC. This chain connects TRBV6-5 to TRBJ2-5; possibly TRBD2 for D (5 bases). CDR1 is MNHEY and CDR2 is SVGAGI in the germline V gene. CDR3 size: 13 residues.

The V call is TRBV20-1, the J call TRBJ2-7; TRBD2 aligns across 8 bases. Germline V gene sequence: CDR1 DFQATT, CDR2 SNEGSKA (reference sequence). The CDR3 runs to 15 residues. CDR3 coding DNA: TGCACTGTTAGACCAAGCGGGAGAGTCTTAATCGAGCAGTACTTC. Translation: CTVRPSGRVLIEQYF.

Concerning this clonotype: Since no conserved phenylalanine or tryptophan closes the CDR3, a read error is the likely cause. The chain recombines TRBV6-1 with TRBJ1-5; D gene uncertain. The V gene's germline CDR1 is MNHNS and CDR2 SASEGT. The CDR3 runs 15 residues. Trimming cost V 7 bases and J 3 bases, with 16 bases left between them. CDR3 DNA: TGTGCCAGCACAGAGGAAGAGGGCCTCAATCAGCCCCAGCATTTA. It is translated as CASTEEEGLNQPQHL.

Comment on this clonotype: This may be a read error: a much more frequent sequence differs by one nucleotide. The chain uses TRBV5-4 and TRBJ1-5, with D perhaps TRBD1 (5 bases). CDR3 length: 14 residues. Germline V lookup: CDR1 SGHNT, CDR2 YYREEE (reference sequence). CDR3 sequence (DNA): TGTGCCAACAGCTCGGGACTGGGCGGGGGGCCCCAGCATTTT. This sequence encodes CANSSGLGGGPQHF.